The rows below give T cell receptor beta chains drawn from one sample of a study of blood T cell repertoires in COVID-19. Method: immunoSEQ multiplex PCR; TCRdb's copy keeps in-frame clones and lacks some. The sample contains about 180,000 clones, about 86% of which appear only once. The sample consisted of peripheral blood. The origin of the receptors is a man aged 45-65 years with active or convalescent COVID-19. Both conserved end residues are part of each CDR3. The D gene is left open where the match is weak. Clone size is shown for a subset of rows, as once, few, many or a class of expanded clone.

cdr3_length	clone_size	v_call	j_call	d_call	cdr3_nt	cdr3_aa
14	once	TRBV27	TRBJ2-7	-	TGTGCCAGCTTTGACAGAGACAAATCCTACGAGCAGTACTTC	CASFDRDKSYEQYF
13	-	TRBV5-1	TRBJ2-7	-	TGCGCCAGCAGCTTGTCTGCCAGCTACGAGCAGTACTTC	CASSLSASYEQYF
13	-	TRBV19	TRBJ2-2	-	TGTGCCAGTAATCAGGGAAACACCGGGGAGCTGTTTTTT	CASNQGNTGELFF
12	-	TRBV28	TRBJ2-7	-	TGTGCCAGCAGTTTAGCAGGATACGAGCAGTACTTC	CASSLAGYEQYF
15	-	TRBV4-1	TRBJ1-3	TRBD1	TGCGCCAGCAGCCAAGATGACAGGGTAGGAAACACCATATATTTT	CASSQDDRVGNTIYF
14	-	TRBV6-1	TRBJ2-7	-	TGTGCCAGCAGTGAAGTTAAACAGAATGACGAGCAGTACTTC	CASSEVKQNDEQYF
16	few	TRBV5-1	TRBJ1-3	-	TGCGCCAGCAGCTTTGACGCAGGAACGATTGGAAACACCATATATTTT	CASSFDAGTIGNTIYF
17	-	TRBV7-2	TRBJ1-2	TRBD1	TGTGCCAGCAGTTACACCAGTTCGGGACAGTTAAACTATGGCTACACCTTC	CASSYTSSGQLNYGYTF
14	-	TRBV27	TRBJ1-2	-	TGTGCCAGCAGTTTAACCGGGAGCCTGGGTGGCTACACCTTC	CASSLTGSLGGYTF
15	-	TRBV21-1	TRBJ1-1	-	TGTGCCAGCAGCAAAGTAGAGACAGGGGATGTTGTAGCTTTCTTT	CASSKVETGDVVAFF
16	-	TRBV15	TRBJ1-3	TRBD1	TGTGCCACCAGCCCGGACAGGGTGAGGTCTGGAAACACCATATATTTT	CATSPDRVRSGNTIYF
14	-	TRBV5-1	TRBJ2-7	TRBD2	TGCGCCAGCAGCTCCAGACTAGCGGGAGTCGAGCAGTACTTC	CASSSRLAGVEQYF
13	-	TRBV11-3	TRBJ1-1	-	TGTGCCAGCAGCTTAAACAGGAACACTGAAGCTTTCTTT	CASSLNRNTEAFF
12	-	TRBV29-1	TRBJ2-2	-	TGCAGCGTTGTGAGGGGGACCGGGGAGCTGTTTTTT	CSVVRGTGELFF
16	-	TRBV19	TRBJ2-1	TRBD1	TGTGCCAGTAGAGATTACGGGACAGGGATCATGAGTGAGCAGTTCTTC	CASRDYGTGIMSEQFF
15	once	TRBV24-1	TRBJ1-4	TRBD1	TGTGCCACCAGTGATCAAACAGGGGGACATGAAAAACTGTTTTTT	CATSDQTGGHEKLFF
15	-	TRBV7-2	TRBJ1-3	TRBD1	TGTGCCAGCAGTTCCGGGACAGCCTCTGGAAACACCATATATTTT	CASSSGTASGNTIYF
15	-	TRBV2	TRBJ1-3	-	TGTGCCAGCAACCTCCAGGGAAGCTCTGGAAACACCATATATTTT	CASNLQGSSGNTIYF
14	-	TRBV19	TRBJ1-1	TRBD1	TGTGCCAGTAGTCTCGGACAGGGCGGAACTGAAGCTTTCTTT	CASSLGQGGTEAFF
13	-	TRBV6-5	TRBJ1-2	TRBD1	TGTGCCAGCACTCCGACAGGGAACTATGGCTACACCTTC	CASTPTGNYGYTF
16	-	TRBV5-1	TRBJ2-5	TRBD2	TGCGCCAGCAGTGCAGCGACTAGCGGGATAGGGGAGACCCAGTACTTC	CASSAATSGIGETQYF
13	-	TRBV11-1	TRBJ2-7	-	TGTGCCAGCAGCTCTCCGGGACAACGCGAGCAGTACTTC	CASSSPGQREQYF
17	-	TRBV6-6	TRBJ1-1	-	TGTGCCAGCAGTCAAAAGAAAACAGGGCCCGAGTGGACTGAAGCTTTCTTT	CASSQKKTGPEWTEAFF
13	-	TRBV4-1	TRBJ2-1	-	TGCGCCAGCAGCCAAGGGGACTCGGAACTGCAGTTCTTC	CASSQGDSELQFF
17	-	TRBV11-2	TRBJ2-1	-	TGTGCCAGCAGCTTAAGGGGTTTGGACAGCCCGAACAATGAGCAGTTCTTC	CASSLRGLDSPNNEQFF
14	-	TRBV11-2	TRBJ2-5	TRBD2	TGTGCCAGCAGCCGGACTAGCGGGGAAGAGACCCAGTACTTC	CASSRTSGEETQYF
15	-	TRBV7-9	TRBJ1-3	-	TGTGCCAGCAGCTTAGCGGGGGGGATTGGAAACACCATATATTTT	CASSLAGGIGNTIYF
13	once	TRBV12-3/TRBV12-4	TRBJ2-7	-	TGTGCCAGCAGCTCCGGACAGCTCTACGAGCAGTACTTC	CASSSGQLYEQYF
14	few	TRBV6-5	TRBJ1-5	-	TGTGCCAGCAGTTACGCGGGAGGCAATCAGCCCCAGCATTTT	CASSYAGGNQPQHF
15	-	TRBV6-5	TRBJ1-1	-	TGTGCCAGCAGTTTTGAACAGGGTGGGAACACTGAAGCTTTCTTT	CASSFEQGGNTEAFF
18	few	TRBV5-1	TRBJ1-2	-	TGCGCCAGCAGCTTGGAGGCCAGCCCTTCCGATAGAGGCTATGGCTACACCTTC	CASSLEASPSDRGYGYTF
14	-	TRBV9	TRBJ2-5	TRBD2	TGTGCCAGCAGCCCGAGCGGGGGCCAAGAGACCCAGTACTTC	CASSPSGGQETQYF
12	-	TRBV12-3/TRBV12-4	TRBJ2-2	-	TGTGCCAGCAGTGGGGCCACCGGGGAGCTGTTTTTT	CASSGATGELFF
16	-	TRBV4-1	TRBJ1-1	-	TGCGCCAGCAGCCAAAGTGGGGCCTACTCTAACACTGAAGCTTTCTTT	CASSQSGAYSNTEAFF
14	once	TRBV10-3	TRBJ2-7	-	TGTGCCATCAGCTACGGAGAGAACGGCTACGAGCAGTACTTC	CAISYGENGYEQYF
14	-	TRBV28	TRBJ2-7	-	TGTGCCAGCAGTTTTTCGATCCGCCCGTCCGGGCAGTACTTC	CASSFSIRPSGQYF
13	-	TRBV7-6	TRBJ2-2	-	TGTGCCAGCAGCTTAGCGCAGGGCGGGGAGCTGTTTTTT	CASSLAQGGELFF
16	-	TRBV5-1	TRBJ1-4	TRBD1	TGCGCCAGCAGCTCGGGACAGGTCCCAACTAATGAAAAACTGTTTTTT	CASSSGQVPTNEKLFF
15	-	TRBV4-2	TRBJ2-7	-	TGTGCCAGCAGCCAAGACCCGTCCACACAGGGCCAGCAGTACTTC	CASSQDPSTQGQQYF
14	-	TRBV5-1	TRBJ2-1	TRBD1	TGCGCCAGCAGCTTGGGAACAGGGGTGCATGAGCAGTTCTTC	CASSLGTGVHEQFF
15	-	TRBV6-1	TRBJ1-6	-	TGTGCCAGCAGTGACGCGGGGGGCTATAATTCACCCCTCCACTTT	CASSDAGGYNSPLHF
17	-	TRBV5-1	TRBJ1-4	TRBD1	TGCGCCAGCAGCTTGAGTACTGGTCGGGACAGGGATGAAAAACTGTTTTTT	CASSLSTGRDRDEKLFF
14	once	TRBV5-4	TRBJ2-7	TRBD1	TGTGCCAGCAGCGCCGGGACAGGAATCAACGAGCAGTACTTC	CASSAGTGINEQYF
15	-	TRBV9	TRBJ1-3	-	TGTGCCAGCAGCGTAGTAGCATCCTCTGGAAACACCATATATTTT	CASSVVASSGNTIYF
13	-	TRBV6-4	TRBJ2-3	-	TGTGCCAGCAGGGCCCAGGGGTCAGATACGCAGTATTTT	CASRAQGSDTQYF
15	-	TRBV11-3	TRBJ2-1	TRBD1	TGTGCCAGCAGCTTAAACCACGACAGGGTGAATGAGCAGTTCTTC	CASSLNHDRVNEQFF
16	-	TRBV4-3	TRBJ2-1	-	TGCGCCAGCAGCCAAGATCCCAGGGGCTCCTACAATGAGCAGTTCTTC	CASSQDPRGSYNEQFF
13	-	TRBV27	TRBJ1-1	-	TGTGCCAGCAGTTCGTCAGTGAAAACTGAAGCTTTCTTT	CASSSSVKTEAFF